These T cell receptor beta chains were read from a single sample in a study of cytomegalovirus exposure and HLA in healthy donors. Data came from immunoSEQ multiplex PCR; TCRdb stores just in-frame clones and leaves some out. The table records under 200,000 clones, around 80% of them present only once. Input material: PBMCs. These receptors all come from a male donor in good health and CMV-seronegative. CDR3s include the opening cysteine and the closing phenylalanine or tryptophan. A D gene is named only where the DNA matches it firmly. Rows may omit the clone size; those that give it use once, few, many or a size class.

size	V	J	length	D	CDR3	DNA
-	TRBV5-6	TRBJ1-1	14	-	CASSLVGVNTEAFF	TGTGCCAGCAGCTTGGTCGGGGTGAACACTGAAGCTTTCTTT
-	TRBV19	TRBJ1-1	16	TRBD1	CASSMKGKQGNTEAFF	TGTGCCAGTAGTATGAAGGGAAAACAGGGGAATACTGAAGCTTTCTTT
-	TRBV27	TRBJ2-1	16	-	CASGLLGHLGANEQFF	TGTGCCAGCGGTTTATTAGGGCACCTGGGGGCTAATGAGCAGTTCTTC
once	TRBV2	TRBJ1-6	14	-	CASSDKTLSSPLHF	TGTGCCAGCAGCGACAAGACCCTATCGTCGCCCCTCCACTTT
-	TRBV5-1	TRBJ2-3	16	TRBD2	CASSLLSSGNTDTQYF	TGCGCCAGCAGCTTGTTATCTAGCGGGAACACAGATACGCAGTATTTT
-	TRBV7-6	TRBJ1-1	14	-	CASSLPARNTEAFF	TGTGCCAGCAGCTTACCCGCCAGGAACACTGAAGCTTTCTTT
-	TRBV13	TRBJ2-2	14	-	CASSAQQGTGELFF	TGTGCCAGCAGCGCGCAACAGGGAACCGGGGAGCTGTTTTTT
-	TRBV28	TRBJ1-6	15	-	CASTPGETDHSPLHF	TGTGCCAGCACCCCAGGGGAGACGGACCATTCACCCCTCCACTTT
few	TRBV28	TRBJ1-4	15	-	CASRSGNRPNEKLFF	TGTGCCAGCAGATCAGGGAATCGGCCTAATGAAAAACTGTTTTTT
-	TRBV6-5	TRBJ2-1	13	-	CAGSLPRRDEQFF	TGTGCCGGGAGTCTCCCGCGGAGGGATGAGCAGTTCTTC
-	TRBV25-1	TRBJ1-2	14	TRBD1	CASRPDRGLDGYTF	TGTGCCAGCAGGCCCGACAGGGGGCTTGATGGCTACACCTTC
-	TRBV11-2	TRBJ1-6	16	-	CASSLDLSTAYSPLHF	TGTGCCAGCAGCTTAGATCTTTCCACAGCATATTCACCCCTCCACTTT
-	TRBV7-3	TRBJ2-3	12	-	CASSLFGDTQYF	TGTGCCAGCAGCTTATTCGGGGATACGCAGTATTTT
-	TRBV7-7	TRBJ1-2	13	-	CASSPVPNYGYTF	TGTGCCAGCAGCCCAGTACCTAACTATGGCTACACCTTC
-	TRBV10-3	TRBJ1-4	14	TRBD1	CAISSTGQAEKLFF	TGTGCCATCAGTAGCACGGGACAGGCGGAAAAACTGTTTTTT
-	TRBV6-5	TRBJ1-5	13	-	CASSALTDQPQHF	TGTGCCAGCAGTGCATTGACTGATCAGCCCCAGCATTTT
-	TRBV4-1	TRBJ1-1	12	-	CASSQRASRAFF	TGCGCCAGCAGCCAGAGGGCCTCTAGGGCTTTCTTT
-	TRBV5-4	TRBJ2-4	15	TRBD2	CASSSSGGAKNIQYF	TGTGCCAGCAGCTCTAGCGGGGGAGCCAAAAACATTCAGTACTTC
-	TRBV28	TRBJ1-6	12	TRBD1	CASRTGASPLHF	TGTGCCAGCAGGACAGGGGCCTCACCCCTCCACTTT
once	TRBV20-1	TRBJ1-1	11	TRBD1	CGRDRGDEAFF	TGCGGCCGCGACAGGGGAGATGAAGCTTTCTTT
-	TRBV5-1	TRBJ1-4	17	-	CASSLGTWGRPNEKLFF	TGCGCCAGCAGCTTGGGGACCTGGGGGCGGCCTAATGAAAAACTGTTTTTT
-	TRBV15	TRBJ1-2	16	TRBD1	CATSRPGQSANYGYTF	TGTGCCACCAGCAGGCCGGGACAGTCGGCTAACTATGGCTACACCTTC